This TCR beta chain was captured in a study of shared clonotypes between healthy human individuals (TCRdb year 2020). Some background on the complete study: A few men and a couple of women, aged 18 to 49 years, made up the cohort. For each donor, three plates each were used for CD4 naive and CD4 memory, two plates were used for CD8 naive, and one plate was used for CD8 memory. The study deeply sequenced blood TCR repertoires of five healthy adults to estimate repertoire size and the extent of clonotype sharing between individuals. Different laboratories and diverse techniques were used to prepare libraries and sequence TCR repertoires, to increase sequencing depth and limit assay-specific biases. Leukapheresis yielded between about 0.85 and 10 billion PBMCs per donor.

In regard to this clone: Its antigen specificity is not known. Base qualities were left out, and no much larger clone turns up one base away.

Using the deep immunoSEQ assay, TCR CDR3 regions were amplified from genomic DNA by multiplex PCR. Genomic DNA extracted from each cell subset was distributed evenly over all wells of several immunoSEQ 96-well plates, and each plate served as one replicate. For sorted subsets, each replicate PCR was loaded with roughly 0.2 ug genomic DNA, equivalent to 25,000 to 30,000 T cell genomes. The purified libraries were quantified using a Qubit 3.0 fluorometer, sized with a Bioanalyzer 2100, and then quantified again using the KAPA Library Quantification kit. Every immunoSEQ 96-well plate was sequenced on a dedicated single-read 150-cycle Illumina NextSeq 550 flow cell. The paper's processing steps were these. Because the immunoSEQ output held only junctional sequences and lacked quality scores, the filtering could not match the filtering applied to full-length reads. To assign V/J genes and CDR3, sequences were annotated using PyIR, a Python wrapper for IgBLAST v1.9, with IMGT germline references. Reads were filtered out if the reads had weak V/J assignments (E-value above 1e-6), no CDR3, stop codons, out-of-frame junctions, or ambiguous translated residues. V3J clonotypes were defined as sequences sharing the same inferred V gene, J gene, and CDR3 amino acid sequence. Percentage overlap between repertoires was calculated by dividing the number of shared unique clonotypes by the size of the smaller repertoire. Repertoire richness was assessed with RTK rarefaction, the Chao1 estimator, and Recon v2.1 estimates of unobserved clonotypes. For all TCRbeta clonotypes obtained by the gDNA method from four donors, generation probabilities were computed with OLGA. The table comes from immuneACCESS by way of TCRdb, which keeps in-frame sequences with V and J called. Part of the clones is missing from these tables; in studies checked, under half for an unresolved V gene and the rest for unknown reasons. That table supplies the V and J calls and clone size; D and trimming were determined from the DNA. The sample has 1,400,000 or so clones on record, around 98.5% of them singletons. The ten largest clones add up to under 0.45% of the sample.

What the work shows at the level of the full study, not this receptor alone: Pairwise subsampling led to the expectation that sequencing depth would affect the degree of clonotype sharing among donors. When a handful of donors were compared, the shared fraction of clonotypes was around 5.1% for naive CD4, 3% to 4% for naive CD8, roughly 2.5% for memory CD4, and less than 0.5% for memory CD8. Larger estimated clonotype richness was generally found for naive subsets than for memory subsets. Because the study included only a small number of donors, the genetic and exposure-history diversity represented was limited. Sampling was limited to blood, and TCR repertoires in tissue likely differ from TCR repertoires in blood. Rarefaction of sorted-subset datasets indicated incomplete sequencing despite the large sequencing depth. Clonotypes shared by all four sorted-subset donors showed higher generation probabilities than non-shared clonotypes.

Healthy HIV-negative adults with no recently reported acute infections or vaccinations were included as donors. Every donor was a Caucasian adult residing in Nashville, Tennessee, USA. Magnetic negative selection was used to enrich CD4+ T cells, after which naive cells were positively selected on CD45RA and the negative fraction became the memory subset. Blood was collected by leukapheresis, and PBMCs were isolated by Ficoll-Histopaque density gradient centrifugation and then cryopreserved in liquid nitrogen vapor phase. Analytical flow cytometry was used to check the purity and quantity of every magnetically sorted T cell population. From each sorted fraction, genomic DNA was isolated and quantified by UV absorbance on a Nanodrop 2000c. Sequencing input: naive CD4+ T cells sorted from blood. Per the publication, the cell subset or site label means: CD45RA+ positively selected. This sequence originates from a young man in good health.

The sequence in DNA is TGCGCCAGCAAGGCGGGACTAGCGCTTTCTGAGCAGTTCTTC. It translates to CASKAGLALSEQFF. Recombination linked TRBV10-2 to TRBJ2-1; TRBD2 matches 10 bases in the middle. Counted from cysteine to phenylalanine, this CDR3 has 14 amino acids. Only CDR3 DNA remains: 42 bases, in frame from the first base. Based on the germline V gene, the CDR1 and CDR2 sequences are WSHSY and SAAADI. V trim: 7 bases; J trim: 9 bases; unmatched bases: 9.